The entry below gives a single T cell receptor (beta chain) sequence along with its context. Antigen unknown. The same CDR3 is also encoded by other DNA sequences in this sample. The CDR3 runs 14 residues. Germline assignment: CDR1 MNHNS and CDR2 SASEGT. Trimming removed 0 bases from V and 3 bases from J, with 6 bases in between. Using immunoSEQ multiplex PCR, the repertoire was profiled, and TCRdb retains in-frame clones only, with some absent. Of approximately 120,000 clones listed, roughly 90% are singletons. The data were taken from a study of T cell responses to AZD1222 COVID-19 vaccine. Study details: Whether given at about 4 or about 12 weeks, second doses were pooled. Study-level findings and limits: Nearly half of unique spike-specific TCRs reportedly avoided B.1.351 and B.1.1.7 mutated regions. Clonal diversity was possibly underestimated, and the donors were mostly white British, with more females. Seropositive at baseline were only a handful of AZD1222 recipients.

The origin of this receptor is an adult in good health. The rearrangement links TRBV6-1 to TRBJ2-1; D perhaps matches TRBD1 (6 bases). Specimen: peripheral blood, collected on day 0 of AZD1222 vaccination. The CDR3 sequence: CASSEAGGYNEQFF. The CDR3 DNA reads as TGTGCCAGCAGTGAAGCAGGGGGCTACAATGAGCAGTTCTTC.